One sample yielded the 8 T cell receptor beta chains listed below, sequenced in a study of graft-versus-host responses after intestinal transplantation. Plating combined approximately 200,000 CFSE-labeled responder cells with approximately 200,000 irradiated, violet-dye-labeled stimulator cells. Using immunoSEQ multiplex PCR, the repertoire was profiled, and TCRdb retains in-frame clones only, with some absent. The sample has roughly 16,000 clones; about two fifths are singletons. Sequencing used alloreactive CD8+ T cells from a mixed lymphocyte reaction culture, obtained before intestinal transplant. Subset reported: CFSE-low proliferating T cells sorted from roughly six-day pre-transplant mixed lymphocyte reaction (GvH or HvG direction). The receptor source for this set is a human patient who received an intestinal transplant.

This clone is deemed medium-sized. CDR3 loop: CASSLGAGQYF. CDR3 nucleotide sequence: TGTGCCAGCAGCTTGGGGGCTGGGCAGTACTTC. V gene TRBV14 combines with J gene TRBJ2-7, with D maybe TRBD1 (6 bases). The CDR3 totals 11 residues. The V gene lost 5 bases and the J gene lost 9 bases, with 11 bases spanning the gap. Germline CDR1 is SGHDN and CDR2 is FVKESK. Combining the CDR3 with reference TRBV14 and TRBJ2-7 gives the whole variable domain EAGVTQFPSHSVIEKGQTVTLRCDPISGHDNLYWYRRVMGKEIKFLLHFVKESKQDESGMPNNRFLAERTGGTYSTLKVQPAELEDSGVYFCASSLGAGQYFGPGTRLTVT.

CDR3: CASSLSIYDQPQHF. The DNA of the CDR3 is TGTGCCAGCAGTTTATCGATTTATGATCAGCCCCAGCATTTT. The J gene is TRBJ1-5, the V gene TRBV27; D uncertain. V was pared by 0 bases and J by 5 bases, with 8 bases between. Germline CDR1 reads MNHEY; CDR2 reads SMNVEV (reference sequence). The CDR3 runs to 14 residues.

V usage is TRBV27 and J usage is TRBJ1-5; D gene ambiguous. This CDR3 is 14 amino acids long. Germline lookup yields CDR1 MNHEY and CDR2 SMNVEV (reference sequence). The V gene lost 6 bases and the J gene lost 0 bases, with 9 bases spanning the gap. The CDR3 region is CASSRLPSNQPQHF. As DNA, the CDR3 is TGTGCCAGCAGCCGACTGCCTAGCAATCAGCCCCAGCATTTT.

V usage is TRBV27 and J usage is TRBJ1-2; no clear D gene. Trimming cost V 10 bases and J 1 base, with 13 bases left between them. This CDR3 has 13 residues. The germline V gene has CDR1 MNHEY and CDR2 SMNVEV (reference sequence). The chain's CDR3 is CAISLGLNYGYTF. As DNA, the CDR3 is TGTGCCATCTCTTTGGGTCTTAACTATGGCTACACCTTC.

The V and J genes are TRBV19 and TRBJ2-1; TRBD2 matches at 9 bases. The V gene end was trimmed by 7 bases and the J gene end by 2 bases; junction bases not matched to a gene: 6. The length of the CDR3 is 15 residues. In germline, CDR1 is LNHDA, CDR2 SQIVND (reference sequence). The CDR3, as DNA: TGTGCCAGTACCTATAGCGGGAGTCCCTACAATGAGCAGTTCTTC. It is translated as CASTYSGSPYNEQFF.

This chain uses TRBV6-6 with TRBJ2-1; no reliable D call. Germline lookup yields CDR1 MNHNY and CDR2 SVGAGI (reference sequence). Trimming stripped 2 bases from V and 0 bases from J, with 8 bases between. The CDR3 length is 15 residues. CDR3 in DNA: TGTGCCAGCAGTTACGGGGTTAGCTCCTACAATGAGCAGTTCTTC. Translating it yields CASSYGVSSYNEQFF.

The chain recombines TRBV13 with TRBJ2-1; D remains unclear. CDR3 length: 12 residues. The V end lost 0 bases, the J end lost 4 bases, and 1 base lay between the germline ends. The germline V gene has CDR1 PRHDT and CDR2 FYEKMQ (reference sequence). The chain's CDR3 is CASSLGYNEQFF. The CDR3 nucleotides are TGTGCCAGCAGCTTAGGATACAATGAGCAGTTCTTC.

The chain combines TRBV7-9 with TRBJ2-1; a possible D gene is TRBD2 (5 bases). The CDR3 extends over 16 amino acids. Trimming pared 5 bases from V and 3 bases from J, leaving 17 bases between. Germline V gene lookup returns CDR1 SEHNR and CDR2 FQNEAQ (reference sequence). The CDR3 here is CASSPVASRHYNEQFF. The DNA of the CDR3 is TGTGCCAGCAGCCCCGTGGCTAGCAGACACTACAATGAGCAGTTCTTC.